What follows is one TCR beta chain and its context. Per the original methods: Amplified reference gene primers provided the basis for estimating nucleated cell counts. The assay was immunoSEQ multiplex PCR, and TCRdb's table has in-frame clones only and misses some. D and trimming come from the DNA, and the V and J calls and clone size come from that table. The table includes some 60,000 clones, about 88% detected once. CDR1 and CDR2 (germline): MGHDK, SYGVNS. Losses at the gene ends were 5 bases for V and 10 bases for J; bases not matched to a gene: 5. CDR3 length equals 13 residues. The data originate from a study of blood T cell repertoires in COVID-19. Study at large: Samples representing acute and convalescent COVID-19 were sourced from the United States, Italy and Spain. In each case, the material was cDNA or gDNA derived from T cells, B-cell-depleted T cells, or PBMCs.

The chain couples TRBV25-1 to TRBJ1-6, with TRBD1 identical over 7 bases. The sample consisted of peripheral blood. The sequence derives from a man in his sixties with acute or convalescent COVID-19. CDR3 region: CASSQRGPSPLHF. CDR3 DNA sequence: TGTGCCAGCAGTCAGAGGGGGCCATCACCCCTCCACTTT.